A selection of T cell receptor beta chains follows, all from one sample in a study of blood T cell repertoires in COVID-19. The protocol was immunoSEQ multiplex PCR, while the TCRdb copy is restricted to in-frame clones and leaves out a portion. The table includes under 300,000 clones, 81% detected once. Sample: peripheral blood. The receptors were gathered from a woman aged 60-70 years with active or convalescent COVID-19. Both conserved end residues are part of each CDR3. A D gene is named only where the DNA matches it firmly. A row's size may be missing; if present it is once, few, many or a size class.

V gene	clone size	D gene	J gene	CDR3 DNA	CDR3 protein
TRBV6-5	.	.	TRBJ1-1	TGTGCCAGCATAGTTATCCCGGACACTGAAGCTTTCTTT	CASIVIPDTEAFF
TRBV9	.	TRBD2	TRBJ2-1	TGTGCCAGCAGCGTAGGGGAGGGAACTAGCGGGGGGGACTACAATGAGCAGTTCTTC	CASSVGEGTSGGDYNEQFF
TRBV27	.	.	TRBJ1-1	TGTGCCAGCAGGGCGGGGACGGGGAACACTGAAGCTTTCTTT	CASRAGTGNTEAFF
TRBV10-3	.	.	TRBJ1-1	TGTGCCATCAGTAAGGGGACACAGAACACTGAAGCTTTCTTT	CAISKGTQNTEAFF
TRBV11-2	.	TRBD1	TRBJ2-2	TGTGCCAGCAGCTTAGGAAAGACAGGGAGTGGTAACACCGGGGAGCTGTTTTTT	CASSLGKTGSGNTGELFF
TRBV6-4	few	.	TRBJ1-5	TGTGCCAGCAGTCCCTCGGGGGATTTTGTGCCCCAGCATTTT	CASSPSGDFVPQHF
TRBV5-1	.	TRBD1	TRBJ1-1	TGCGCCAGCAGTTGGGACAGAAACCCTCTAATGAACACTGAAGCTTTCTTT	CASSWDRNPLMNTEAFF
TRBV5-6	.	.	TRBJ2-7	TGTGCCAGCAGCTTGTATCACTCACTCTACGAGCAGTACTTC	CASSLYHSLYEQYF
TRBV9	.	.	TRBJ2-3	TGTGCCAGCAGCGTAGAACCGACTTCGGCTAGGCGAGCGTTGGATACGCAGTATTTT	CASSVEPTSARRALDTQYF
TRBV7-9	.	TRBD1	TRBJ1-3	TGTGCCAGCAGCTTATTCGACAGGGACTCTGGAAACACCATATATTTT	CASSLFDRDSGNTIYF
TRBV10-3	.	.	TRBJ2-3	TGTGCCATCAGTCCCGGGACTAGCACAGATACGCAGTATTTT	CAISPGTSTDTQYF
TRBV10-3	.	TRBD1	TRBJ1-1	TGTGCCATCAATGTAGGGGGCGGAAACACTGAAGCTTTCTTT	CAINVGGGNTEAFF
TRBV14	.	.	TRBJ2-2	TGTGCCAGCAATCCCCTAAACACCGGGGAGCTGTTTTTT	CASNPLNTGELFF